This passage covers 32 T cell receptor beta chains from one sample sequenced in a study of OX40 agonist ivuxolimab in advanced cancers. Here immunoSEQ multiplex PCR was the method, and the copy in TCRdb shows in-frame clones only, minus some. Of roughly 100,000 clones in the sample, roughly nine tenths were seen once. Sample: CD4+ or CD8+ T cells sorted from blood, taken in a trial of the OX40 agonist ivuxolimab. These receptors were collected from an adult with an advanced solid tumor such as melanoma, head and neck, liver or kidney cancer.

The chain combines TRBV18 with TRBJ2-2; 8 positions agree with TRBD1. The CDR3 loop spans 17 amino acids. CDR1 and CDR2 (germline): KGHSH, LQKENI. The trim removed 1 base at V and 1 base at J, leaving 5 bases unmatched. This CDR3 is CASSPRSGTGNTGELFF. CDR3 DNA sequence: TGTGCCAGCTCACCACGCTCCGGGACAGGGAACACCGGGGAGCTGTTTTTT.

This chain joins TRBV11-2 and TRBJ2-1; D unresolved. This CDR3 has 15 residues. Trimming removed 6 bases from V and 0 bases from J, with 12 bases in between. Germline assignment: CDR1 SGHAT and CDR2 FQNNGV. The DNA for the CDR3 is TGTGCCAGCAGTCCTTACCCAGGCTCCTACAATGAGCAGTTCTTC. This translates into CASSPYPGSYNEQFF.

The chain recombines TRBV7-2 with TRBJ1-2, with D perhaps TRBD1 (5 bases). V was shortened by 5 bases and J by 0 bases, with 7 bases between the two germline ends. CDR3 length equals 13 residues. CDR1 SGHTA and CDR2 FQGNSA come from the germline V gene. CDR3: CASSDSANYGYTF. Written as DNA, the CDR3 is TGTGCCAGCAGCGACAGCGCTAACTATGGCTACACCTTC.

The rearrangement joins TRBV5-6 to TRBJ2-3; 8 positions agree with TRBD1. CDR1 is SGHDT, CDR2 YYEEEE, per germline. Trimming at V came to 4 bases and at J to 5 bases, leaving 9 bases not matched to a gene. This CDR3 is 15 amino acids long. DNA for the CDR3: TGTGCCAGCAGCACCGCCTGGACAGGGATAGATACGCAGTATTTT. Encoded protein: CASSTAWTGIDTQYF.

This chain links TRBV7-2 with TRBJ2-1; 9 nucleotides agree with TRBD1. Germline V gene sequence: CDR1 SGHTA, CDR2 FQGNSA. Losses at the gene ends were 2 bases for V and 8 bases for J; bases not matched to a gene: 7. The CDR3 runs to 15 residues. The CDR3 sequence: CASSLRGQGMYEQFF. CDR3 DNA: TGTGCCAGCAGCTTAAGAGGACAGGGGATGTATGAGCAGTTCTTC.

This chain joins TRBV7-9 and TRBJ2-3; D gene uncertain. V was clipped by 3 bases and J by 3 bases, with 7 bases between them. Germline CDR1 is SEHNR and CDR2 is FQNEAQ (reference sequence). The CDR3 is 13 amino acids. CDR3 in amino acids: CASSFYGTDTQYF. The CDR3 bases are TGTGCCAGCAGCTTTTACGGGACAGATACGCAGTATTTT. The full variable domain, with the rest looked up from reference TRBV7-9 and TRBJ2-3, is DTGVSQNPRHKITKRGQNVTFRCDPISEHNRLYWYRQTLGQGPEFLTYFQNEAQLEKSRLLSDRFSAERPKGSFSTLEIQRTEQGDSAMYLCASSFYGTDTQYFGPGTRLTVL.

The chain recombines TRBV6-1 with TRBJ2-4; D call uncertain. The CDR3 totals 14 residues. CDR1 is MNHNS and CDR2 is SASEGT in the germline V gene. Trimming took 8 bases from V and 5 from J, leaving 16 bases between them. The CDR3 here is CASVNPGPENIQYF. The CDR3 bases are TGTGCCAGCGTAAACCCCGGGCCAGAAAACATTCAGTACTTC.

The rearrangement links TRBV7-2 to TRBJ2-1, with 9 nucleotides matching TRBD2. This CDR3 contains 14 residues. The V gene's germline CDR1 is SGHTA and CDR2 FQGNSA. J lost 3 bases, V lost 10 bases, and 7 bases had no gene match. The CDR3 loop is CATTLAGLYNEQFF. The CDR3 DNA reads as TGTGCCACTACTCTAGCGGGGCTCTACAATGAGCAGTTCTTC.

The chain links TRBV6-4 to TRBJ2-7; D not resolved. The length of the CDR3 is 13 residues. Per the germline V gene, CDR1 is MRHNA and CDR2 is SNTAGT. The ends were cut back, 7 bases at V and 3 bases at J, with 13 bases in the middle. CDR3 protein: CASTKDGRYEQYF. CDR3 DNA: TGTGCCAGCACTAAGGATGGACGCTACGAGCAGTACTTC.

The chain links TRBV6-5 to TRBJ1-3; 8 bases fit TRBD1. This CDR3 region has 15 residues. Germline trimming cut 1 base from V and 4 bases from J; bases unmatched to any gene: 3. CDR1 MNHEY and CDR2 SVGAGI come from the germline V gene. CDR3 nucleotides: TGTGCCAGCAGTTACTACGACAGGGGAGGAAACACCATATATTTT. Translating it yields CASSYYDRGGNTIYF.

The chain recombines TRBV7-9 with TRBJ1-4; D gene uncertain. V gave up 1 base and J gave up 8 bases, with 11 bases separating them. The germline CDR1 and CDR2 sequences are SEHNR and FQNEAQ (reference sequence). This CDR3 has 14 residues. The CDR3 bases are TGTGCCAGCAGCTTAGAGGTCGACCAGGAAAAACTGTTTTTT. Translating gives CASSLEVDQEKLFF.

V is TRBV11-1 and J is TRBJ2-4, with 7 bases matching TRBD1. Germline assignment: CDR1 SGHAT and CDR2 FQDESV (reference sequence). The CDR3 runs to 15 residues. V lost 5 bases, J lost 4 bases, and 8 bases stayed unmatched. The CDR3 sequence is CASSPSDRFKNIQYF. The CDR3 nucleotides are TGTGCCAGCAGCCCTTCGGACAGGTTTAAAAACATTCAGTACTTC.

This chain links TRBV6-6 with TRBJ1-1, with D maybe TRBD1 (6 bases). This CDR3 comprises 13 residues. CDR1 is MNHNY, CDR2 SVGAGI, per germline (reference sequence). Trimming stripped 4 bases from V and 6 bases from J, with 12 bases between. The CDR3 sequence: CASSSITGPEAFF. CDR3 DNA sequence: TGTGCCAGCAGTTCCATCACAGGGCCTGAAGCTTTCTTT.

The genes are TRBV21-1 and TRBJ2-1; the tabulated D call, TRBD1, remains unverified against the DNA. TRBV21-1 is a recognized pseudogene. The CDR3 totals 16 residues. The CDR3 here is CASSLGTGGPHNEQFF. In nucleotides, the CDR3 is TGTGCCAGCAGCCTGGGGACAGGGGGCCCCCACAATGAGCAGTTCTTC.

This chain joins TRBV11-1 and TRBJ1-1, with 9 bases that match TRBD1. The CDR3 runs to 15 residues. V lost 0 bases to trimming and J lost 5 bases; unmatched junction nucleotides: 4. Germline CDR1 reads SGHAT; CDR2 reads FQDESV (reference sequence). The chain's CDR3 is CASSLADRGWTEAFF. DNA for the CDR3: TGTGCCAGCAGCTTAGCGGACAGGGGCTGGACTGAAGCTTTCTTT.

The chain has TRBV28 and TRBJ1-2; tentative D call: TRBD1 (6 bases). The germline gives CDR1 MDHEN, CDR2 SYDVKM. Trimming left V 5 bases short and J 6 bases short, with 25 bases between. CDR3 length equals 17 residues. Here the CDR3 reads CASSGLTGGSTFDGYTF. CDR3 nucleotides: TGTGCCAGCAGTGGACTGACTGGGGGCAGTACCTTTGATGGCTACACCTTC.

The chain combines TRBV7-8 with TRBJ1-5, with 8 bases fitting TRBD1. This CDR3 is 15 amino acids long. CDR1 is SGHVS and CDR2 is FQNEAQ in the germline V gene. The ends lost 4 bases at V and 5 bases at J; junction bases unmatched: 7. For the CDR3, the DNA is TGTGCCAGCAGCTCGTCAGGGGGCAGGCATCAGCCCCAGCATTTT. Encoded protein: CASSSSGGRHQPQHF.

V usage is TRBV15 and J usage is TRBJ2-1, with 9 bases lining up with TRBD1. J was trimmed by 0 bases and V by 3 bases; bases with no gene match: 9. This CDR3 is 18 amino acids long. Germline V gene data show CDR1 as LNHNV and CDR2 as YYDKDF (reference sequence). The CDR3 protein is CATSRGLWGQGSYNEQFF. The CDR3 DNA reads as TGTGCCACCAGCAGGGGCCTTTGGGGACAGGGCTCCTACAATGAGCAGTTCTTC.

The chain couples TRBV7-2 to TRBJ1-3; D gene unclear. The CDR3 loop spans 18 amino acids. Germline V gene lookup returns CDR1 SGHTA and CDR2 FQGNSA. Trimming cost V 0 bases and J 0 bases, with 15 bases left between them. The CDR3 spells CASSLAPWSLSSGNTIYF. The DNA of the CDR3 is TGTGCCAGCAGCTTAGCGCCATGGTCTCTTAGCTCTGGAAACACCATATATTTT.

The chain uses TRBV4-2 and TRBJ2-7; D might be TRBD1 (5 bases). The CDR3 has 16 amino acids. Per the germline V gene, CDR1 is LGHNA and CDR2 is YNFKEQ. V shed 2 bases and J shed 1 base, with 15 bases lying between them. CDR3 in DNA: TGTGCCAGCAGCCAATTTCTAGGGGTTGGGTCCTACGAGCAGTACTTC. Translation: CASSQFLGVGSYEQYF.

The chain joins TRBV5-4 to TRBJ1-2; D is undetermined. The V and J ends lost 0 bases and 2 bases respectively, with 8 bases between them. This CDR3 has 14 residues. Germline CDR1 SGHNT, CDR2 YYREEE (reference sequence). CDR3 residues: CASSLAQRNYGYTF. The CDR3 DNA reads TGTGCCAGCAGCTTGGCACAACGGAACTATGGCTACACCTTC.

The rearrangement links TRBV10-3 to TRBJ1-1; 7 bases are shared with TRBD1. V was clipped by 6 bases and J by 2 bases; unmatched bases: 3. The CDR3 runs to 13 residues. The germline V gene encodes CDR1 ENHRY and CDR2 SYGVKD. CDR3 amino acids: CAIRRQGNTEAFF. The DNA for the CDR3 is TGTGCCATCAGGCGACAGGGTAACACTGAAGCTTTCTTT.

J is TRBJ2-1 and V is TRBV7-2, with D maybe TRBD1 (6 bases). The germline V gene has CDR1 SGHTA and CDR2 FQGNSA. V was shortened by 5 bases and J by 6 bases, with 14 bases between the two germline ends. The CDR3 is 14 residues long. This chain's CDR3 is CASSPQGSLNEQFF. CDR3 DNA sequence: TGTGCCAGCAGCCCTCAGGGGTCACTCAATGAGCAGTTCTTC.

This clone was counted once. The chain joins TRBV7-9 to TRBJ2-5; TRBD1 is a possible D gene (6 bases). CDR3 length: 15 residues. The germline CDR1 and CDR2 sequences are SEHNR and FQNEAQ (reference sequence). V lost 4 bases and J 0 bases, leaving 12 bases between the germline ends. The CDR3 coding sequence is TGTGCCAGCAGCTCCCGACAGGAGTACCAAGAGACCCAGTACTTC. As protein: CASSSRQEYQETQYF.

V and J are TRBV2 and TRBJ2-1; 9 bases are a match to TRBD1. The CDR3 runs 16 residues. V was pared by 5 bases and J by 7 bases, with 12 bases of the junction left unmatched. Germline values: CDR1 SNHLY, CDR2 FYNNEI. Here the CDR3 reads CASSKNIGQGRNEQFF. The CDR3 DNA is TGTGCCAGCAGTAAAAATATAGGACAGGGGAGAAATGAGCAGTTCTTC.

The rearrangement uses TRBV9 and TRBJ2-7, with unresolved D. Trimming removed 4 bases from V and 6 bases from J, with 14 bases in between. The CDR3 totals 13 residues. Germline values: CDR1 SGDLS, CDR2 YYNGEE. The CDR3 loop is CASSLTPRSEQYF. In nucleotides, the CDR3 is TGTGCCAGCAGCTTGACCCCACGAAGCGAGCAGTACTTC.

This rearrangement joins TRBV2 to TRBJ2-1; 7 nucleotides align to TRBD1. The V gene's germline CDR1 is SNHLY and CDR2 FYNNEI. This CDR3 is built from 13 residues. The trim removed 6 bases at V and 6 bases at J, leaving 5 bases unmatched. CDR3 DNA: TGTGCCAGCAGATGGGACAGAACCAATGAGCAGTTCTTC. This codes for CASRWDRTNEQFF.

J is TRBJ2-3 and V is TRBV13, with 12 bases identical to TRBD2. CDR3 length: 17 amino acids. Germline V gene sequence: CDR1 PRHDT, CDR2 FYEKMQ (reference sequence). After removal of 5 bases from V and 5 bases from J, the junction contained 11 bases not matched to a gene. The CDR3 region is CASSAVTSGGFGDTQYF. In DNA form, the CDR3 reads TGTGCCAGCAGCGCCGTGACTAGCGGGGGTTTTGGAGATACGCAGTATTTT.

The chain combines TRBV29-1 with TRBJ1-2; D gene ambiguous. Germline V gene sequence: CDR1 SQVTM, CDR2 ANQGSEA. This CDR3 has 12 amino acids. V was trimmed by 0 bases and J by 7 bases, leaving 9 bases between them. The CDR3 DNA is TGCAGCGTTGAAGATCAATCAGGTGGCTACACCTTC. It encodes CSVEDQSGGYTF.

This clone was seen a single time. The chain recombines TRBV18 with TRBJ2-1, with a possible D match to TRBD2 (6 bases). The CDR3 consists of 15 residues. V lost 6 bases and J lost 11, with 23 bases in between. Germline values: CDR1 KGHSH, CDR2 LQKENI. This chain's CDR3 is CASSRAGTDLVKQFF. The CDR3, as DNA: TGTGCCAGCTCTCGGGCGGGGACCGACCTGGTTAAGCAGTTCTTC.

The chain employs TRBV2 and TRBJ2-3, with TRBD2 identical over 8 bases. The CDR3 contains 15 residues. Germline lookup yields CDR1 SNHLY and CDR2 FYNNEI. J lost 3 bases, V lost 3 bases, and 5 bases had no gene match. The CDR3 sequence: CASSDALAVTDTQYF. For the CDR3, the DNA is TGTGCCAGCAGTGACGCACTAGCGGTTACAGATACGCAGTATTTT.

The chain carries TRBV7-6 and TRBJ1-3; the D gene is possibly TRBD1 (6 bases). In germline, CDR1 is SGHVS, CDR2 FNYEAQ. The V gene lost 5 bases and the J gene lost 2 bases, with 10 bases spanning the gap. The CDR3 sequence is 14 residues long. The CDR3 coding sequence is TGTGCCAGCAGCCAAAACAGGGCTGGAAACACCATATATTTT. The encoded protein is CASSQNRAGNTIYF.